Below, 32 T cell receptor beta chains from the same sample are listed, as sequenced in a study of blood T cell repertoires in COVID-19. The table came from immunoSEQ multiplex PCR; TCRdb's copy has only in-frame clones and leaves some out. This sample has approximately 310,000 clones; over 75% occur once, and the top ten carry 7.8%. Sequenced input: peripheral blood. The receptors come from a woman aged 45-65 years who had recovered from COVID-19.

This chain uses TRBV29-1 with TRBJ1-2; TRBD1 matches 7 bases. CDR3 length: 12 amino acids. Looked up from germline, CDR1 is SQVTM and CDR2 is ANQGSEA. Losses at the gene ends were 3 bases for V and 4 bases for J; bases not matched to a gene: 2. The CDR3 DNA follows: TGCAGCGTTGATTCAGGGGGCTATGGCTACACCTTC. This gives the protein CSVDSGGYGYTF.

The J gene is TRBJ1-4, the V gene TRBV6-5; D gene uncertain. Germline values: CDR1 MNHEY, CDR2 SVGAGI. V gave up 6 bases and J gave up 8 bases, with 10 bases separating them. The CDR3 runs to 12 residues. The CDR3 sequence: CASRRRGEKLFF. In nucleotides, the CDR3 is TGTGCCAGCAGGAGGAGAGGAGAAAAACTGTTTTTT.

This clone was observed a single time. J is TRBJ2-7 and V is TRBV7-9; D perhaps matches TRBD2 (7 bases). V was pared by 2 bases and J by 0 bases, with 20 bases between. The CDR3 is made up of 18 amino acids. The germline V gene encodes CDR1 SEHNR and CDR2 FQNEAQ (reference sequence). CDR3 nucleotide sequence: TGTGCCAGCAGCTTAAGGGGCGGGGGACCACAGGGCTCCTACGAGCAGTACTTC. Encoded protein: CASSLRGGGPQGSYEQYF.

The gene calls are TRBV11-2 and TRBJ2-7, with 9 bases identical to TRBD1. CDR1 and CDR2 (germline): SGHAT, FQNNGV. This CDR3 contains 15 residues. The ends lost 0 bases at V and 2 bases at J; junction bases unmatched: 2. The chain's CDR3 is CASSLDGQGTYEQYF. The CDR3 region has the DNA TGTGCCAGCAGCTTAGACGGACAGGGGACCTACGAGCAGTACTTC. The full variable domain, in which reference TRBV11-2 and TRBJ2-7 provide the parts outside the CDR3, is EAGVAQSPRYKIIEKRQSVAFWCNPISGHATLYWYQQILGQGPKLLIQFQNNGVVDDSQLPKDRFSAERLKGVDSTLKIQPAKLEDSAVYLCASSLDGQGTYEQYFGPGTRLTVT.

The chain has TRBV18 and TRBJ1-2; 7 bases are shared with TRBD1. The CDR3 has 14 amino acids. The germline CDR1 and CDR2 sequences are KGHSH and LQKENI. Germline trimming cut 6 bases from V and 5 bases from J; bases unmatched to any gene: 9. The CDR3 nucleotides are TGTGCCAGCTCCCCAGGGGGACAGCGTTATGGCTACACCTTC. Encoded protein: CASSPGGQRYGYTF. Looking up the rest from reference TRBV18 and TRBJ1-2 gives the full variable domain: NAGVMQNPRHLVRRRGQEARLRCSPMKGHSHVYWYRQLPEEGLKFMVYLQKENIIDESGMPKERFSAEFPKEGPSILRIQQVVRGDSAAYFCASSPGGQRYGYTFGSGTRLTVV.

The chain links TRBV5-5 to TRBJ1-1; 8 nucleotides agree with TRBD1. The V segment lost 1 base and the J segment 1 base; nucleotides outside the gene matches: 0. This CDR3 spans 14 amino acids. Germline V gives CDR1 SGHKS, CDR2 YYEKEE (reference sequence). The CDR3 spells CASSLQGANTEAFF. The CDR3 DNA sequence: TGTGCCAGCAGCTTGCAGGGGGCGAACACTGAAGCTTTCTTT.

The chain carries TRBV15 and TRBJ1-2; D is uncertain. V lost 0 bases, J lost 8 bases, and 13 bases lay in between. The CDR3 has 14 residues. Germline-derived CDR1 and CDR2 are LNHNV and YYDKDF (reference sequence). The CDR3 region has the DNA TGTGCCACCAGCAGAGAGTCCGGGGAGAGAGGCTACACCTTC. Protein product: CATSRESGERGYTF.

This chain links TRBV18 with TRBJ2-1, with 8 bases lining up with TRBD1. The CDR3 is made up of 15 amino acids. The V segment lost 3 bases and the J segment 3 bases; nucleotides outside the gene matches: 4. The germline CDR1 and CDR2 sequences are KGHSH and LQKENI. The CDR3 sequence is CASSPGQANYNEQFF. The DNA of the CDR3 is TGTGCCAGCTCACCGGGACAGGCAAACTACAATGAGCAGTTCTTC.

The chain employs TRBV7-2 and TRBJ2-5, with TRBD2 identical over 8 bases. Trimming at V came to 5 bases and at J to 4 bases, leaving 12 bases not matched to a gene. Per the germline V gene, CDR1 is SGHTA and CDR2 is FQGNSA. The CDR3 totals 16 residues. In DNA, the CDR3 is TGTGCCAGCAGCCCCCAATCGTCGGGACTAGGAGAGACCCAGTACTTC. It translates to CASSPQSSGLGETQYF.

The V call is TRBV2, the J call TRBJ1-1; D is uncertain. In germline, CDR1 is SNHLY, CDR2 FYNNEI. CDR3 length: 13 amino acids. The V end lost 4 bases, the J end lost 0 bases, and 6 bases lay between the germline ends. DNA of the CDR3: TGTGCCAGCAGTGTTGTCTTGAACACTGAAGCTTTCTTT. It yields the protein CASSVVLNTEAFF.

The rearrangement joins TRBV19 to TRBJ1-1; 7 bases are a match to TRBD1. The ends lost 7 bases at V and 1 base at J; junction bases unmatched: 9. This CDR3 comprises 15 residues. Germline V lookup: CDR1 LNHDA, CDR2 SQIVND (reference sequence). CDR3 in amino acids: CASILGQDGNTEAFF. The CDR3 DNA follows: TGTGCCAGTATCCTAGGACAGGACGGGAACACTGAAGCTTTCTTT.

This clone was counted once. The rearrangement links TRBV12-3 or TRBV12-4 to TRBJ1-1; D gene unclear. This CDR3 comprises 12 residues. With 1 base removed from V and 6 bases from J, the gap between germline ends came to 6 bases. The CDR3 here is CASSLVFSEAFF. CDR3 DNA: TGTGCCAGCAGTTTAGTTTTCTCTGAAGCTTTCTTT.

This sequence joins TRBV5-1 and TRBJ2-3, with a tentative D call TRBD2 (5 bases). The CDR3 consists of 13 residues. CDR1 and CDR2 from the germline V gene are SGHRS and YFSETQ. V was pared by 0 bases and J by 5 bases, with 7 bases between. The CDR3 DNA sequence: TGCGCCAGCAGCTTGGAGGAGGTAGATACGCAGTATTTT. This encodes CASSLEEVDTQYF.

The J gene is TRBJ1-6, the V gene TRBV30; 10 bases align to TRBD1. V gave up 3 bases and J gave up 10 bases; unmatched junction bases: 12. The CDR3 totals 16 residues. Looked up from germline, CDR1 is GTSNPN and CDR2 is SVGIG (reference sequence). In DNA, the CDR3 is TGTGCCTGGAGGATCGTGGGACAGGGGAATAGCTCACCCCTCCACTTT. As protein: CAWRIVGQGNSSPLHF.

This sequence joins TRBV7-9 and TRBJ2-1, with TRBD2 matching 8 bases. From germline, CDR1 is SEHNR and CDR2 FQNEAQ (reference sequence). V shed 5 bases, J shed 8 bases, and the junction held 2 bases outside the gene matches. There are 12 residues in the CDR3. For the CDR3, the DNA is TGTGCCAGCAGCGGGGGACTAGATGAGCAGTTCTTC. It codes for CASSGGLDEQFF. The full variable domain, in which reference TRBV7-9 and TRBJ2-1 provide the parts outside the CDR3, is DTGVSQNPRHKITKRGQNVTFRCDPISEHNRLYWYRQTLGQGPEFLTYFQNEAQLEKSRLLSDRFSAERPKGSFSTLEIQRTEQGDSAMYLCASSGGLDEQFFGPGTRLTVL.

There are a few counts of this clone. CDR3 sequence (DNA): TGTGCCAGCAGCCGCTCTGGACAGCGTATGAACACTGAAGCTTTCTTT. Protein: CASSRSGQRMNTEAFF. The chain joins TRBV7-9 to TRBJ1-1, with D tentatively TRBD1 (6 bases). CDR1 SEHNR and CDR2 FQNEAQ come from the germline V gene (reference sequence). V lost 5 bases to trimming and J lost 0 bases, with 16 bases between them. This CDR3 comprises 16 residues.

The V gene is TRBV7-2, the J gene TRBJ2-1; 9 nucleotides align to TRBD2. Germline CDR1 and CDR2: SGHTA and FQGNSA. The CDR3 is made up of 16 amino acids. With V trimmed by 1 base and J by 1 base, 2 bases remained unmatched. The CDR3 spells CASSLGTSVSYNEQFF. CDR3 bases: TGTGCCAGCAGCTTAGGGACTAGCGTTTCCTACAATGAGCAGTTCTTC.

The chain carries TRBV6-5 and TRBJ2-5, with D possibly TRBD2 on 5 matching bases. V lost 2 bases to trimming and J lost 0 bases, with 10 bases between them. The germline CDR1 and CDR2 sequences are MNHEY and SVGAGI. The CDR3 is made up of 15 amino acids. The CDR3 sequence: CASSYTGLNQETQYF. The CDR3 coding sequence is TGTGCCAGCAGTTACACGGGATTGAACCAAGAGACCCAGTACTTC.

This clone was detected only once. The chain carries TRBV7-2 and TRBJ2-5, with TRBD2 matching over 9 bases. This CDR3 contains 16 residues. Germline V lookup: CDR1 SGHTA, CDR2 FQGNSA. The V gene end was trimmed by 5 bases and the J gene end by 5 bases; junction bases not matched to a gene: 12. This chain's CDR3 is CASSPRTAGGGETQYF. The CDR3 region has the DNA TGTGCCAGCAGCCCACGGACAGCGGGAGGCGGGGAGACCCAGTACTTC.

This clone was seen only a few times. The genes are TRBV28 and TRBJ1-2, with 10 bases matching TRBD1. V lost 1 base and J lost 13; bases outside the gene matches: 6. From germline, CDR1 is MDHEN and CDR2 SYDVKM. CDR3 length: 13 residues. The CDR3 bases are TGTGCCAGCAGTTTATTAGGGACAGGGGCTTTCACCTTC. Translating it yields CASSLLGTGAFTF.

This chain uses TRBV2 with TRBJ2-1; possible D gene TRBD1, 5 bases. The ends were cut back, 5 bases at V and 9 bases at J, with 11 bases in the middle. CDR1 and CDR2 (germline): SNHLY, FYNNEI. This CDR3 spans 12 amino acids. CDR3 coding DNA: TGTGCCAGCAGTCAGGGTCGGGCTGAGCAGTTCTTC. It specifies CASSQGRAEQFF.

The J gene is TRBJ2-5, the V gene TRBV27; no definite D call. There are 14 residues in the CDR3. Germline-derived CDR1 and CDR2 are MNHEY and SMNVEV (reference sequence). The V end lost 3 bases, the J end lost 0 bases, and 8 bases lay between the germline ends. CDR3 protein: CASSLVGYQETQYF. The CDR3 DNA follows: TGTGCCAGCAGTTTGGTCGGGTACCAAGAGACCCAGTACTTC.

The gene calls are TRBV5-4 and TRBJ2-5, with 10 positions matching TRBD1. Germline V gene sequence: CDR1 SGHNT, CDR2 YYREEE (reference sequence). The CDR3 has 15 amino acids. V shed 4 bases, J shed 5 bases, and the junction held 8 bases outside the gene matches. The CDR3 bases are TGTGCCAGCAGCGATGCCCCGGGACAGGGGGAGACCCAGTACTTC. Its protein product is CASSDAPGQGETQYF.

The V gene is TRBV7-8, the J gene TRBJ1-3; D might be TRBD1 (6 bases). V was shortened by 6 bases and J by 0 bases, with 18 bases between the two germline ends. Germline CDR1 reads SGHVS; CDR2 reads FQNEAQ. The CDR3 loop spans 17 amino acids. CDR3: CASRTGLLDSSGNTIYF. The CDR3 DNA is TGTGCCAGCAGGACCGGGCTATTGGACAGCTCTGGAAACACCATATATTTT.

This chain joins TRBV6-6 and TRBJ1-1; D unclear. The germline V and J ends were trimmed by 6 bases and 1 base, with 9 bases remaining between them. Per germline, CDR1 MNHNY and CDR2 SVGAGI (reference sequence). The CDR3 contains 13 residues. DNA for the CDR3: TGTGCCAGCAGGCTCCAACAGAACACTGAAGCTTTCTTT. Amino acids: CASRLQQNTEAFF.

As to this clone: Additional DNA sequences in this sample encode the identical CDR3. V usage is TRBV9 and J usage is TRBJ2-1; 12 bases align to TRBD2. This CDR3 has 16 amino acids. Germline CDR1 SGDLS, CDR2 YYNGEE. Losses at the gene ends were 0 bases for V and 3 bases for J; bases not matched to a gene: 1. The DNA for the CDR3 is TGTGCCAGCAGCGTAGGACTAGCGGGGGTCTACAATGAGCAGTTCTTC. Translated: CASSVGLAGVYNEQFF.

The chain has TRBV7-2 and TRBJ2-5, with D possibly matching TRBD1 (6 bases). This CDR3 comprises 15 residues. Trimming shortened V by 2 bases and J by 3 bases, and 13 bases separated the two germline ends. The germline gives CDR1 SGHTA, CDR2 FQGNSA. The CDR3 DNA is TGTGCCAGCAGCTTAAGGGGGTCTGGAAAAGAGACCCAGTACTTC. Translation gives CASSLRGSGKETQYF.

The CDR3: CSARRQGEQYF. CDR3 DNA: TGCAGCGCCAGGCGGCAGGGAGAGCAGTACTTC. The chain combines TRBV29-1 with TRBJ2-7; tentative D call: TRBD1 (5 bases). V lost 7 bases, J lost 7 bases, and 14 bases lay in between. The CDR3 consists of 11 residues. Germline V lookup: CDR1 SQVTM, CDR2 ANQGSEA.

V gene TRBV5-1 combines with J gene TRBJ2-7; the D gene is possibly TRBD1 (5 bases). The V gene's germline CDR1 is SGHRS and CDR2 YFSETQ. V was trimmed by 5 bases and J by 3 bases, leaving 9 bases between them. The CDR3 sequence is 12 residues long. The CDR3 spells CASRRDSYEQYF. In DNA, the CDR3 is TGCGCCAGCAGACGCGACAGCTACGAGCAGTACTTC.

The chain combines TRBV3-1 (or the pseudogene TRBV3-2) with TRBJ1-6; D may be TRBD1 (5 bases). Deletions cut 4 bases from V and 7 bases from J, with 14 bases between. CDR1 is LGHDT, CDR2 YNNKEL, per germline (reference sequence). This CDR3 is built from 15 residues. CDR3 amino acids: CASSLPGLLNSPLHF. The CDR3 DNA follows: TGTGCCAGCAGCCTGCCGGGACTTCTGAATTCACCCCTCCACTTT.

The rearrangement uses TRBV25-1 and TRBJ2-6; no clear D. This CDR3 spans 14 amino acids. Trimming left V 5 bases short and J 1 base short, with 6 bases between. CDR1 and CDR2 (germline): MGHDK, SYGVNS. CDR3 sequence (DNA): TGTGCCAGCAGTCCTCGGTCTGGGGCCAACGTCCTGACTTTC. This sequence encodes CASSPRSGANVLTF.

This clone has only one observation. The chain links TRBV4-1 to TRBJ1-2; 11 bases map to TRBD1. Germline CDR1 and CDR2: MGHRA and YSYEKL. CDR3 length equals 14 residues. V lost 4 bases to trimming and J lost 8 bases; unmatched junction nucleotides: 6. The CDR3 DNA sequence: TGCGCCAGCAGCCCCGGACAGGGGGCCGTCGGCTACACCTTC. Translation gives CASSPGQGAVGYTF.